The entry below describes one TCR beta chain. Trimming took off 10 bases at V and 6 bases at J, with 19 bases between the two ends. The CDR3 spans 14 residues. Germline values: CDR1 SNHLY, CDR2 FYNNEI. This specimen belongs to a study of cytomegalovirus exposure and HLA in healthy donors. About the study: Both the 120 validation repertoires and the approximately 700 first-cohort repertoires used the same platform, as reported by a later analysis.

Data came from immunoSEQ multiplex PCR; TCRdb stores just in-frame clones and leaves some out. The data hold approximately 270,000 clones, with more than 75% observed a single time. The material sequenced was PBMCs. The clonotype was recovered from a man aged 18-30 years in good health and CMV-seropositive. The chain couples TRBV2 to TRBJ2-1, with D perhaps matching TRBD2 (5 bases). This CDR3 reads CAKSRTLGVNEQFF. The CDR3 bases are TGTGCCAAAAGTAGGACTCTTGGGGTCAATGAGCAGTTCTTC.